These 30 T cell receptor beta chains came from one sample sequenced in a study of blood T cell repertoires in COVID-19. TCRdb's copy holds only in-frame clones and misses some; the assay was immunoSEQ multiplex PCR. The sample holds approximately 470,000 clones, 87% seen once. The sequenced material came from PBMCs or T cells enriched from blood (not recorded which). Receptor source: a woman aged 18-30 years who had recovered from COVID-19.

The V gene is TRBV5-5, the J gene TRBJ1-3; D perhaps matches TRBD1 (5 bases). CDR1 and CDR2 (germline): SGHKS, YYEKEE (reference sequence). The germline V and J ends were trimmed by 5 bases and 0 bases, with 21 bases remaining between them. CDR3 length: 18 residues. In DNA form, the CDR3 reads TGTGCCAGCAGGGGTTCGTGGGGCCCCATTTCCTCTGGAAACACCATATATTTT. Translating gives CASRGSWGPISSGNTIYF.

This chain links TRBV19 with TRBJ1-2; tentative D call: TRBD1 (6 bases). The V gene's germline CDR1 is LNHDA and CDR2 SQIVND (reference sequence). Trimming removed 7 bases at V and 5 bases at J, with 14 bases between. CDR3 length equals 13 residues. CDR3 amino acids: CASMGGRSYGYTF. The CDR3 nucleotides are TGTGCCAGTATGGGGGGGCGCAGTTATGGCTACACCTTC.

The chain employs TRBV18 and TRBJ1-4, with D perhaps TRBD1 (6 bases). Germline CDR1 reads KGHSH; CDR2 reads LQKENI. The CDR3 sequence is 18 residues long. V lost 4 bases, J lost 6 bases, and 24 bases lay in between. As DNA, the CDR3 is TGTGCCAGCTCACTAAACACCCGAACAGGGAACTCGTATGAAAAACTGTTTTTT. Translating it yields CASSLNTRTGNSYEKLFF.

The chain has TRBV18 and TRBJ2-2; tentatively, D is TRBD1 (7 bases). CDR3 size: 16 residues. The V end was cut by 3 bases, the J end by 0 bases, with 11 bases between. The V gene's germline CDR1 is KGHSH and CDR2 LQKENI. The CDR3 DNA follows: TGTGCCAGCTCACCCGGAGGGGGCGCGAACACCGGGGAGCTGTTTTTT. Its translation: CASSPGGGANTGELFF.

The chain employs TRBV30 and TRBJ1-6; TRBD1 might be the D (5 bases). Per the germline V gene, CDR1 is GTSNPN and CDR2 is SVGIG (reference sequence). V was clipped by 2 bases and J by 6 bases, with 11 bases between them. The length of the CDR3 is 14 residues. CDR3 amino acids: CAWSLGAGNSPLHF. The CDR3 nucleotides read TGTGCCTGGAGTTTAGGGGCAGGTAATTCACCCCTCCACTTT. Together with reference TRBV30 and TRBJ1-6, the CDR3 gives the full variable domain: SQTIHQWPATLVQPVGSPLSLECTVEGTSNPNLYWYRQAAGRGLQLLFYSVGIGQISSEVPQNLSASRPQDRQFILSSKKLLLSDSGFYLCAWSLGAGNSPLHFGNGTRLTVT.

This chain connects TRBV7-9 to TRBJ2-1; TRBD2 agrees at 9 bases. The CDR3 consists of 15 residues. V gave up 6 bases and J gave up 3 bases; unmatched junction bases: 6. The germline V gene encodes CDR1 SEHNR and CDR2 FQNEAQ (reference sequence). Written as DNA, the CDR3 is TGTGCCAGCAGACCAGAGCGGGGGGACTACAATGAGCAGTTCTTC. As protein: CASRPERGDYNEQFF.

This clone has only a few counts. The chain combines TRBV7-2 with TRBJ2-7, with TRBD1 matching over 7 bases. V shed 5 bases and J 0 bases; nucleotides not matched to a gene: 7. In germline, CDR1 is SGHTA, CDR2 FQGNSA. CDR3 length: 15 residues. CDR3 nucleotides: TGTGCCAGCAGCCCAGGGACAGCATTCTCCTACGAGCAGTACTTC. Its translation is CASSPGTAFSYEQYF.

V and J are TRBV5-1 and TRBJ1-2, with 8 bases that match TRBD1. CDR1 is SGHRS and CDR2 is YFSETQ in the germline V gene. The ends lost 7 bases at V and 1 base at J; junction bases unmatched: 9. This CDR3 has 15 residues. The CDR3 is CASGAGGVGNYGYTF. CDR3 nucleotides: TGCGCCAGCGGAGCAGGGGGCGTTGGTAACTATGGCTACACCTTC.

The chain employs TRBV28 and TRBJ1-1; unclear D gene. The germline V and J ends were trimmed by 4 bases and 8 bases, with 8 bases remaining between them. The CDR3 extends over 11 amino acids. The V gene's germline CDR1 is MDHEN and CDR2 SYDVKM. The CDR3 DNA is TGTGCCAGCAGTTATGTCCGGGAAGCTTTCTTT. Translation gives CASSYVREAFF.

The rearrangement uses TRBV6-5 and TRBJ2-7; 8 positions match TRBD2. The CDR3 totals 13 residues. V trimming: 7 bases; J trimming: 6 bases; junction bases outside the gene matches: 8. Germline CDR1 and CDR2: MNHEY and SVGAGI. The CDR3 DNA sequence: TGTGCCAGCACCGCGGGACTAGTATCCGAGCAGTACTTC. This translates into CASTAGLVSEQYF.

V and J are TRBV4-2 and TRBJ1-2, with 7 bases that match TRBD1. CDR3 length: 15 residues. Germline CDR1 and CDR2: LGHNA and YNFKEQ. Germline trimming cut 1 base from V and 12 bases from J; bases unmatched to any gene: 14. The CDR3 region is CASSQGRDRDDVDTF. CDR3 coding DNA: TGTGCCAGCAGCCAAGGGCGGGACAGAGACGATGTAGACACCTTC.

The rearrangement links TRBV7-8 to TRBJ2-5, with D tentatively TRBD2 (7 bases). Germline V gene sequence: CDR1 SGHVS, CDR2 FQNEAQ. This CDR3 has 17 residues. V lost 5 bases, J lost 6 bases, and 25 bases lay in between. The CDR3: CASSHIASGGGPKTQYF. The CDR3 DNA sequence: TGTGCCAGCAGCCACATCGCTTCTGGGGGGGGGCCGAAGACCCAGTACTTC.

Comment on this clone: This sample includes further DNA sequences coding for the same CDR3. The rearrangement joins TRBV27 to TRBJ2-5, with a tentative D call TRBD2 (6 bases). This CDR3 region has 13 residues. CDR1 is MNHEY and CDR2 is SMNVEV in the germline V gene (reference sequence). The ends were cut back, 2 bases at V and 5 bases at J, with 9 bases in the middle. In DNA form, the CDR3 reads TGTGCCAGCAGTTTAAATCGGGGGGAGACCCAGTACTTC. It encodes CASSLNRGETQYF.

V gene TRBV7-9 combines with J gene TRBJ1-2; TRBD1 is a possible D gene (5 bases). V lost 0 bases, J lost 2 bases, and 10 bases lay in between. This CDR3 comprises 15 residues. Germline V gene sequence: CDR1 SEHNR, CDR2 FQNEAQ (reference sequence). The CDR3: CASSLAGALNYGYTF. In DNA, the CDR3 is TGTGCCAGCAGCTTAGCAGGGGCCTTAAACTATGGCTACACCTTC.

The chain has TRBV10-3 and TRBJ2-7, with TRBD1 matching 7 bases. This CDR3 region has 13 residues. J was trimmed by 0 bases and V by 11 bases; bases with no gene match: 7. Germline CDR1 reads ENHRY; CDR2 reads SYGVKD. The CDR3 DNA sequence: TGTGCCGTTCAAGCAGGGGGCTCCTACGAGCAGTACTTC. The encoded protein is CAVQAGGSYEQYF.

This clone was seen a few times. V and J are TRBV5-4 and TRBJ2-2, with D maybe TRBD1 (6 bases). V was shortened by 4 bases and J by 3 bases, with 13 bases between the two germline ends. Germline V CDR1 and CDR2: SGHNT, YYREEE (reference sequence). The CDR3 spans 15 residues. The CDR3 protein is CASSPAGVHTGELFF. CDR3 nucleotides: TGTGCCAGCAGCCCCGCAGGGGTTCACACCGGGGAGCTGTTTTTT.

The chain joins TRBV15 to TRBJ2-7; D possibly corresponds to TRBD2 (5 bases). This CDR3 is 12 amino acids long. The germline V and J ends were trimmed by 3 bases and 3 bases, with 6 bases remaining between them. Germline assignment: CDR1 LNHNV and CDR2 YYDKDF (reference sequence). CDR3 loop: CATSRGDYEQYF. The CDR3 DNA reads as TGTGCCACCAGCAGGGGAGACTACGAGCAGTACTTC.

This chain links TRBV19 with TRBJ1-2, with D possibly matching TRBD1 (5 bases). CDR3 length: 13 residues. V was pared by 5 bases and J by 4 bases, with 11 bases between. Germline-derived CDR1 and CDR2 are LNHDA and SQIVND (reference sequence). The CDR3 coding sequence is TGTGCCAGTAGTGGGACTGGTTTCTATGGCTACACCTTC. Encoded protein: CASSGTGFYGYTF.

This sequence joins TRBV15 and TRBJ1-1; D unresolved. The CDR3 totals 16 residues. V was pared by 6 bases and J by 6 bases, with 23 bases between. Germline CDR1 is LNHNV and CDR2 is YYDKDF (reference sequence). In nucleotides, the CDR3 is TGTGCCACCAGAATAGGCTCTACTTCAGGCCCCGCTGAAGCTTTCTTT. This gives the protein CATRIGSTSGPAEAFF.

The CDR3 here is CASSQAGSPDYGYTF. DNA of the CDR3: TGTGCCAGCAGCCAAGCGGGGTCCCCGGACTATGGCTACACCTTC. The chain links TRBV3-1 (or the pseudogene TRBV3-2) to TRBJ1-2; D is unresolved. V was clipped by 1 base and J by 3 bases, with 12 bases between them. This CDR3 region has 15 residues. Looked up from germline, CDR1 is LGHDT and CDR2 is YNNKEL (reference sequence).

J is TRBJ2-5 and V is TRBV30; 11 nucleotides agree with TRBD1. Germline lookup yields CDR1 GTSNPN and CDR2 SVGIG (reference sequence). V lost 2 bases and J lost 1; bases outside the gene matches: 3. The CDR3 is 15 amino acids. The CDR3 DNA is TGTGCCTGGAGTATGGACAGGGGGCCCCAAGAGACCCAGTACTTC. Amino acids: CAWSMDRGPQETQYF.

This sequence joins TRBV10-3 and TRBJ2-1; 13 nucleotides line up with TRBD2. Germline CDR1 is ENHRY and CDR2 is SYGVKD. The V and J ends lost 6 bases and 7 bases, in that order; junction bases with no gene match: 3. The CDR3 spans 14 residues. CDR3 protein: CAISTSGGGNEQFF. CDR3 DNA: TGTGCCATCAGCACTAGCGGGGGGGGGAATGAGCAGTTCTTC.

This clone showed up just once. The gene calls are TRBV15 and TRBJ1-1; TRBD1 aligns across 7 bases. V trimming: 1 base; J trimming: 5 bases; junction bases outside the gene matches: 13. CDR3 length equals 17 residues. Germline values: CDR1 LNHNV, CDR2 YYDKDF (reference sequence). The DNA of the CDR3 is TGTGCCACCAGCAGAGCCCTGAACAGGGGCGCGGGGACTGAAGCTTTCTTT. Residues: CATSRALNRGAGTEAFF.

This chain joins TRBV9 and TRBJ1-2; 9 nucleotides match TRBD1. From germline, CDR1 is SGDLS and CDR2 YYNGEE. With V trimmed by 0 bases and J by 8 bases, 2 bases remained unmatched. The CDR3 consists of 13 residues. In nucleotides, the CDR3 is TGTGCCAGCAGCGTAGGGACAGGGGACGGCTACACCTTC. Its translation: CASSVGTGDGYTF.

The rearrangement joins TRBV29-1 to TRBJ1-2; TRBD1 is a possible D gene (5 bases). The germline V gene encodes CDR1 SQVTM and CDR2 ANQGSEA. The CDR3 consists of 13 residues. V shed 7 bases and J shed 4 bases, with 16 bases lying between them. CDR3 residues: CSGGPGEAYGYTF. Here the CDR3 DNA reads TGCAGCGGGGGACCCGGGGAGGCCTATGGCTACACCTTC.

The rearrangement uses TRBV27 and TRBJ2-7; D remains ambiguous. Trimming removed 4 bases from V and 5 bases from J, with 6 bases in between. Germline CDR1 is MNHEY and CDR2 is SMNVEV (reference sequence). The CDR3 extends over 11 amino acids. CDR3 protein: CASSYYNEQYF. CDR3 sequence (DNA): TGTGCCAGCAGTTATTACAACGAGCAGTACTTC.

The chain combines TRBV6-1 with TRBJ1-6; D call uncertain. Looked up from germline, CDR1 is MNHNS and CDR2 is SASEGT. With 2 bases removed from V and 14 bases from J, the gap between germline ends came to 13 bases. The CDR3 is 13 residues long. In DNA, the CDR3 is TGTGCCAGCAGTGAAAAGGAGATGAAGGCCCTCCACTTT. The encoded protein is CASSEKEMKALHF.

This chain uses TRBV5-1 with TRBJ1-2; D is possibly TRBD1 (6 bases). CDR3 length equals 16 residues. Germline lookup yields CDR1 SGHRS and CDR2 YFSETQ. Trimming took off 0 bases at V and 6 bases at J, with 18 bases between the two ends. The CDR3 bases are TGCGCCAGCAGCTTGGTGGGAATGAGGACAGACGATGGCTACACCTTC. It translates to CASSLVGMRTDDGYTF.

This chain links TRBV4-1 with TRBJ1-1; 12 bases map to TRBD1. The V gene's germline CDR1 is MGHRA and CDR2 YSYEKL. This CDR3 contains 16 residues. V was clipped by 2 bases and J by 10 bases; unmatched bases: 11. Written as DNA, the CDR3 is TGCGCCAGCAGCCAATACCCCGGGACAGGGGGCTGGCCAGCTTTCTTT. Translation gives CASSQYPGTGGWPAFF.

The genes are TRBV30 and TRBJ2-7; a weak D match, TRBD1 (5 bases). V gave up 1 base and J gave up 0 bases, with 13 bases separating them. The CDR3 extends over 15 amino acids. Looked up from germline, CDR1 is GTSNPN and CDR2 is SVGIG (reference sequence). The CDR3 nucleotides are TGTGCCTGGAGTGCTGACAGATACTTCTCCTACGAGCAGTACTTC. Translating gives CAWSADRYFSYEQYF.